Sequencing of this TCR beta chain was carried out in a study of T cells in Graves' hyperthyroidism and ophthalmopathy. Amplification targeted TCR beta CDR3 regions from RNA transcripts. The HTBI primer set served for first-round RT-PCR of the TCR CDR3. TCRdb itself ran the multiplex PCR reads through MiXCR, one entry per CDR3 protein. The table lists approximately 700,000 distinct CDR3 sequences, roughly 15% of them singletons. The CDR3 consists of 14 residues. The V segment lost 4 bases and the J segment 4 bases; nucleotides outside the gene matches: 7. The V gene's germline CDR1 is SGHRS and CDR2 YFSETQ. The authors deemed Graves' hyperthyroidism stable absent ophthalmopathy progression within 18 months.

The sequence was collected from a man aged 18 to 30 with Graves' hyperthyroidism. Sequencing used blood. V and J are TRBV5-1 and TRBJ2-7, with TRBD2 matching over 8 bases. DNA of the CDR3: TGCGCCAGCAGCCCCGCTAGCGGGCGGTACGAGCAGTACTTC. It translates to CASSPASGRYEQYF. The full variable domain, with the rest looked up from reference TRBV5-1 and TRBJ2-7, is KAGVTQTPRYLIKTRGQQVTLSCSPISGHRSVSWYQQTPGQGLQFLFEYFSETQRNKGNFPGRFSGRQFSNSRSEMNVSTLELGDSALYLCASSPASGRYEQYFGPGTRLTVT.